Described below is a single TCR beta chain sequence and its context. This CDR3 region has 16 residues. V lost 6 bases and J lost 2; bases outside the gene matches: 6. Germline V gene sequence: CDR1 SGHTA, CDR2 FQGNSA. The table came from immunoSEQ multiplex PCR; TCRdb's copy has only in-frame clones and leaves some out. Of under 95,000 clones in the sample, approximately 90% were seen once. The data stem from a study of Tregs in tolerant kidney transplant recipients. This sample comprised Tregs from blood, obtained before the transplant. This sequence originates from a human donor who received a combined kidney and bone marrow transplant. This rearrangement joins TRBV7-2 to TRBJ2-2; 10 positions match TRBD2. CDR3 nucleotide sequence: TGTGCCAGCAGGTACACTAGCGGGATCAACACCGGGGAGCTGTTTTTT. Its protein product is CASRYTSGINTGELFF.